Detailed here is one T cell receptor (beta chain). No antigen is known for it. Base qualities are missing; no much larger clone stands one base away. These data originate in a study of cytomegalovirus exposure and HLA in healthy donors (TCRdb year 2017). In the study overall: The 666 repertoires of the first cohort and the 110 or so validation repertoires were produced on the same platform, according to a later analysis. The study was designed to test whether signatures of past pathogen exposure could be identified by cataloging public T cell receptors. Along with the roughly 700-subject first cohort, a separate validation cohort of around 120 different subjects was used. The study combined high-throughput TCR immunosequencing, statistical association of individual TCRs with disease status, and machine learning to predict cytomegalovirus infection status. Broader findings and caveats from the paper: A later analysis had no HLA typing for the validation cohort, so co-occurrence there was scored across all 130 or so repertoires. Three of the identified cytomegalovirus-associated TCR beta chains were confirmed in vitro to be specific for cytomegalovirus antigens. Subsequent analysis determined that TCRs grouped into clusters in the first cohort also showed a tendency toward co-occurrence across the roughly 110 validation repertoires, and approximately 93% of cluster scores exceeded 0. The classifier was reported to diagnose cytomegalovirus status with high specificity and sensitivity in both the original and validation cohorts. The study listed 170 or so TCR beta chains as associated with cytomegalovirus. It was suggested by the authors that the approach could potentially be generalized to other disease states and immunological phenotypes. Most TCR sequences were seen in very few donors, while some public TCRs were found in many individuals.

Receptor libraries were prepared by the immunoSEQ multiplex PCR assay. In the original analysis: To diagnose cytomegalovirus status from the catalog of TCR beta chain sequences, a statistical classification framework was built. The source is immuneACCESS, and TCRdb retained only in-frame sequences with V and J called. Part of the clones is not carried over; for the studies checked, unresolved V genes explain less than half of this, and the remainder is unexplained. V and J calls and clone size are as listed in that table; D and trimming were resolved from the DNA. This sample gives 200,000 or so clones in total; 80% to 90% of them show up just once. Over 2.5% of the sample lies in the top ten. The donors belonged to the validation cohort of approximately 130 subjects, which was separate from the approximately 610-subject first cohort. From a lookup of the germline V gene, CDR1 and CDR2 are SGHTS and YDEGEE. Clipping removes 1 base from V and 0 bases from J, with 4 as the unmatched junction base count. Spanning cysteine to phenylalanine, the CDR3 consists of 16 amino acids. Just CDR3 DNA is preserved here, 48 bases in frame from base 1.

This TCR was sampled from a woman younger than 30 in good health and CMV-seronegative. The chain uses TRBV5-8 and TRBJ1-5, with 7 middle bases fitting TRBD1. The sample taken for sequencing was PBMCs. DNA sequence: TGTGCCAGCAGCTTGCTGGGACAGCATAGCAATCAGCCCCAGCATTTT. It codes for CASSLLGQHSNQPQHF.